The sequence of this T cell receptor beta chain was determined in a study of shared clonotypes between healthy human individuals. As concerns this clone: Its antigen is still unknown.

CDR1 is SGDLS and CDR2 is YYNGEE in the germline V gene. The CDR3 length is 12 residues. The V end was cut by 4 bases, the J end by 7 bases, with 11 bases between. Authors' processing steps: Junction-only sequences without quality scores came from ImmunoSEQ, so filtering differed. The table came from immunoSEQ multiplex PCR; TCRdb's copy has only in-frame clones and leaves some out. V, J and clone size are taken as reported in that table, and D and trimming were inferred from the DNA itself. The data contain approximately 2.1 million clones, over 90% of them singletons. Points from the study as a whole: Generally, naive subsets came out with larger estimated richness than memory subsets.

The receptor was isolated from a man between 18 and 29 years old in good health. Some clones in this sample may be carry-over from other donors' samples. Input material: naive CD4+ T cells from PBMCs. Subset in this sample: CD45RA+ positively selected. The V gene is TRBV9, the J gene TRBJ1-2; D gene ambiguous. CDR3 sequence: CASSFPKFGYTF. The CDR3 DNA follows: TGTGCCAGCAGCTTTCCCAAATTTGGCTACACCTTC.